The rows below give T cell receptor beta chains drawn from one sample of a study of cytomegalovirus exposure and HLA in healthy donors. Measured with immunoSEQ multiplex PCR; TCRdb has only the in-frame clones, and not every one. The sample carries roughly 100,000 clones, 76% recorded once. Sequences were obtained from PBMCs. The receptors were sampled from a man aged 40-49 years in good health and CMV-seropositive. Both conserved end residues are trimmed from each CDR3.

V	J	CDR3
TRBV5-5	TRBJ2-7	ASNTGAGVSEQY
TRBV11-3	TRBJ2-7	ASSPGQGASYEQY
TRBV10-3	TRBJ1-4	AISESNSEKLF
TRBV2	TRBJ2-7	ASREAGGGNYEQY
TRBV11-2	TRBJ2-7	ASSSDGGRGQY
TRBV28	TRBJ2-5	ASSQQGVETQY
TRBV28	TRBJ1-1	ASARRGGRTEAF
TRBV6-1	TRBJ1-5	ASSYHSNQPQH
TRBV9	TRBJ1-1	ASSADSPGEAF
TRBV19	TRBJ2-7	ASSMGGGAYEQY
TRBV5-4	TRBJ2-5	ASSLSGDQETQY
TRBV6-1	TRBJ2-2	ASSERRWTGELF
TRBV10-3	TRBJ1-2	AISYQGNYGYT
TRBV7-9	TRBJ1-4	ASSLPEGGEKLF
TRBV6-4	TRBJ2-1	ASSNERLAGMNEQF
TRBV9	TRBJ2-5	ASSGGPLAVQETQY
TRBV5-6	TRBJ1-3	ASSLGPGQGKAGNTIY
TRBV30	TRBJ1-2	AWSHSTGGILKYGYT